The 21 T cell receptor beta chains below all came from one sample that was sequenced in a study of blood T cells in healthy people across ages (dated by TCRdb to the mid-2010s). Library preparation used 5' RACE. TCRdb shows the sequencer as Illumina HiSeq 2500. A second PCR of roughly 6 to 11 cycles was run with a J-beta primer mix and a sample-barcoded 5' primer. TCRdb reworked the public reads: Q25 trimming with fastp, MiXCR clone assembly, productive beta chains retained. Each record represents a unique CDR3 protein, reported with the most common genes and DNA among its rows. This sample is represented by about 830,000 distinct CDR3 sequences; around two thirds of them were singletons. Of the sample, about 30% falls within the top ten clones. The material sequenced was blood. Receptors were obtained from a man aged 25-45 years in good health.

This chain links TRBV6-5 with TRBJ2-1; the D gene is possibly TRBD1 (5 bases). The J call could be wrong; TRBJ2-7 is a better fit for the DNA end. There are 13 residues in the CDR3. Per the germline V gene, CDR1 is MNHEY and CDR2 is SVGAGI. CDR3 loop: CASSYNRNYEQYF. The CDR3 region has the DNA TGTGCCAGCAGTTACAACAGGAACTACGAGCAGTACTTC.

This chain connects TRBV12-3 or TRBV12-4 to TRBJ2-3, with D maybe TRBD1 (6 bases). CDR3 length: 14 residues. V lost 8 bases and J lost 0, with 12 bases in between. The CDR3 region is CASARDTSTDTQYF. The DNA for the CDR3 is TGTGCCAGCGCTCGGGACACCAGCACAGATACGCAGTATTTT.

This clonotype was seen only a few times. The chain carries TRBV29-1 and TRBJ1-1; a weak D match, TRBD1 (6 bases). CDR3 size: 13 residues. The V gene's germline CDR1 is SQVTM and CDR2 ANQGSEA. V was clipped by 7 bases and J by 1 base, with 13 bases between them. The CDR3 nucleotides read TGCAGCGCAGGGGACGGGCCGAACACTGAAGCTTTCTTT. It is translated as CSAGDGPNTEAFF. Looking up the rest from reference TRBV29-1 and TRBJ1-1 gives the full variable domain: SAVISQKPSRDICQRGTSLTIQCQVDSQVTMMFWYRQQPGQSLTLIATANQGSEATYESGFVIDKFPISRPNLTFSTLTVSNMSPEDSSIYLCSAGDGPNTEAFFGQGTRLTVV.

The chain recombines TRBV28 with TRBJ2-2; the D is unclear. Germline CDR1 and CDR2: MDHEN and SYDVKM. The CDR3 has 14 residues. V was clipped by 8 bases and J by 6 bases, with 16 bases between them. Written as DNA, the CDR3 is TGTGCCAGCCTCAGTATTTCAGTCTCCGGGGAGCTGTTTTTT. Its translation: CASLSISVSGELFF.

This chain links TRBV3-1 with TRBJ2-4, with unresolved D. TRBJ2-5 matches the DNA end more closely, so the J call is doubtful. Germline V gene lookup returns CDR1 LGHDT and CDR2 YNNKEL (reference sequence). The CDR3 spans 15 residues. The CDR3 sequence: CASSQDRVSGETQYF. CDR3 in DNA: TGTGCCAGCAGCCAAGATCGGGTTTCCGGCGAGACCCAGTACTTC.

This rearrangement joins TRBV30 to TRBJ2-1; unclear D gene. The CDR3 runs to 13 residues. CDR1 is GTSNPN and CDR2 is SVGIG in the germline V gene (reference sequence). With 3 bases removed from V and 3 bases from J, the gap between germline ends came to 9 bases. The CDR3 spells CAWSELHYNEQFF. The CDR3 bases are TGTGCCTGGAGCGAGCTTCACTACAATGAGCAGTTCTTC.

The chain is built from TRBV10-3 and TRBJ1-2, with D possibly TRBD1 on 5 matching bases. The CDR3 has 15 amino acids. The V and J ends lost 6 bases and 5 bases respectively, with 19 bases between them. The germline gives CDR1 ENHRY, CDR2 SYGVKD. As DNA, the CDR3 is TGTGCCATCAGGTCTCTCGGGGACGGAGATTATGGCTACACCTTC. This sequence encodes CAIRSLGDGDYGYTF.

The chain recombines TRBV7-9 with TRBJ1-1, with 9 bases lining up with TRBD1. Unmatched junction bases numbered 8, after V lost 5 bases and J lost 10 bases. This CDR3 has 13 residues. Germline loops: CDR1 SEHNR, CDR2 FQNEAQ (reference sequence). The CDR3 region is CASSPDRGYGAFF. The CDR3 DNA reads TGTGCCAGCAGCCCCGACAGGGGGTACGGAGCTTTCTTT.

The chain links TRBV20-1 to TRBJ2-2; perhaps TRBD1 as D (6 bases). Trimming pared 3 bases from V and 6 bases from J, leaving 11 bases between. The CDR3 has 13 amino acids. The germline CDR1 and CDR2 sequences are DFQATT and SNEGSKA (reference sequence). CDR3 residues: CSASGGPSGELFF. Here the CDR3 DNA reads TGCAGTGCTAGTGGGGGCCCGTCCGGGGAGCTGTTTTTT.

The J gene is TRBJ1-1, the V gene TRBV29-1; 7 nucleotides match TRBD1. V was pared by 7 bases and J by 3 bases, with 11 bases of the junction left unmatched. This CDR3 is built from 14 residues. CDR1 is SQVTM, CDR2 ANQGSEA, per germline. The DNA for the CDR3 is TGCAGCGCTAGCCCAGGGGGGCAGGACACTGAAGCTTTCTTT. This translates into CSASPGGQDTEAFF. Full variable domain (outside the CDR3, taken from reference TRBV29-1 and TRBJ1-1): SAVISQKPSRDICQRGTSLTIQCQVDSQVTMMFWYRQQPGQSLTLIATANQGSEATYESGFVIDKFPISRPNLTFSTLTVSNMSPEDSSIYLCSASPGGQDTEAFFGQGTRLTVV.

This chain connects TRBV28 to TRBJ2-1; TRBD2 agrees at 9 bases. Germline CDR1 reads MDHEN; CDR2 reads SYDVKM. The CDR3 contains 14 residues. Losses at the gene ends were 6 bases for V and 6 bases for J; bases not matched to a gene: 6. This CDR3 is CASRPGTSRNEQFF. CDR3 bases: TGTGCCAGCAGACCGGGGACTAGCCGCAATGAGCAGTTCTTC.

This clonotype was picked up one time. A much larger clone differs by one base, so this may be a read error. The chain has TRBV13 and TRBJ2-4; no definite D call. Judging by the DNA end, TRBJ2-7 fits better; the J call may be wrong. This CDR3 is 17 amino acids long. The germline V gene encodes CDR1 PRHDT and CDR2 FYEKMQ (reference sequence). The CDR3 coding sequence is TGTGCCAGCAGCTTCGGTCGAGCACACTTGGCCACCCACGAGCAGTACTTC. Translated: CASSFGRAHLATHEQYF.

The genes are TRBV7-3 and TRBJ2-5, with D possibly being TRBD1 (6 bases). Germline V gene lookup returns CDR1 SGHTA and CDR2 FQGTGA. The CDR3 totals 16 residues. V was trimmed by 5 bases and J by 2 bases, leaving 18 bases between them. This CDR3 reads CASSKQGRGVQETQYF. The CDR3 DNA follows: TGTGCCAGCAGCAAACAGGGCAGGGGAGTGCAAGAGACCCAGTACTTC.

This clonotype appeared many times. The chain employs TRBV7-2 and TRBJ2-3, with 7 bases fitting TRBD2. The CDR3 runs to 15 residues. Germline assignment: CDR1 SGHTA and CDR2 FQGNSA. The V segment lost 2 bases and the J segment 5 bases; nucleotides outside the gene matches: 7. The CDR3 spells CASSLKRGGGDTQYF. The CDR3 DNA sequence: TGTGCCAGCAGCTTAAAGCGGGGTGGGGGAGATACGCAGTATTTT. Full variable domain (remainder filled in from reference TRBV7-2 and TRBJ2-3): GAGVSQSPSNKVTEKGKDVELRCDPISGHTALYWYRQSLGQGLEFLIYFQGNSAPDKSGLPSDRFSAERTGGSVSTLTIQRTQQEDSAVYLCASSLKRGGGDTQYFGPGTRLTVL.

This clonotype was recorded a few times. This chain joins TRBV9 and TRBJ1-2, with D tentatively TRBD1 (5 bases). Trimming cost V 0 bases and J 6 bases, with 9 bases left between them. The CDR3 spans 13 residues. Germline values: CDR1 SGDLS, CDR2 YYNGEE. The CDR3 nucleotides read TGTGCCAGCAGCGTAGGGACATTCGATGGCTACACCTTC. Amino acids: CASSVGTFDGYTF.

DNA of the CDR3: TGCGCCAGCAGCTGGTACGGGGGGAGGGAGCCCCAGCATTTT. Its translation: CASSWYGGREPQHF. The rearrangement links TRBV5-1 to TRBJ1-5; possible D gene TRBD1, 5 bases. Trimming left V 3 bases short and J 8 bases short, with 15 bases between. CDR1 SGHRS and CDR2 YFSETQ come from the germline V gene. The CDR3 covers 14 residues. Looking up the rest from reference TRBV5-1 and TRBJ1-5 gives the full variable domain: KAGVTQTPRYLIKTRGQQVTLSCSPISGHRSVSWYQQTPGQGLQFLFEYFSETQRNKGNFPGRFSGRQFSNSRSEMNVSTLELGDSALYLCASSWYGGREPQHFGDGTRLSIL.

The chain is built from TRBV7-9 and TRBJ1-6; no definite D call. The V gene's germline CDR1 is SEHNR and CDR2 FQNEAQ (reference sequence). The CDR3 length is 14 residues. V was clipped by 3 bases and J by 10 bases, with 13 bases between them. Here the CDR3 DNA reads TGTGCCAGCAGCTTGGCAGGAGGACGATCACCCCTCCACTTT. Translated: CASSLAGGRSPLHF.

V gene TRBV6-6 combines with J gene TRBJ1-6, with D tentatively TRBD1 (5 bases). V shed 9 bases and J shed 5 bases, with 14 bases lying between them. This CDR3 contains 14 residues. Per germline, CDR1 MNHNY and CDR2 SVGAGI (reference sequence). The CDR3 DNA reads TGTGCCAGTAGGGGTGGCCCGGATAATTCACCCCTCCACTTT. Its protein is CASRGGPDNSPLHF.

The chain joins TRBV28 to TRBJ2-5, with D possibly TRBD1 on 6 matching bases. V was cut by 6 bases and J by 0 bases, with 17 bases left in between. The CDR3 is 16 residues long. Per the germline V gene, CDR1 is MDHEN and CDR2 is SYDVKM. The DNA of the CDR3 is TGTGCCAGCAGGGGTCTGGGACATACGTACCAAGAGACCCAGTACTTC. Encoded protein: CASRGLGHTYQETQYF.

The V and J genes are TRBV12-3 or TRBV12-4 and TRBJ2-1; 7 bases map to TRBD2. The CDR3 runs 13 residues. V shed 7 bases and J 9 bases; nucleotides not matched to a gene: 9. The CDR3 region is CASNPTPGGEQFF. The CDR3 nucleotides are TGTGCCAGCAACCCGACACCGGGAGGTGAGCAGTTCTTC.

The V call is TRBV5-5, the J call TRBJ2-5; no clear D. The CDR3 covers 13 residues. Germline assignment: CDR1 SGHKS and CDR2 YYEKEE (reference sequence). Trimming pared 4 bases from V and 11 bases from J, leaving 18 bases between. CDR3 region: CASSKPPAYGQYF. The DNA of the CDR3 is TGTGCCAGCAGCAAACCACCAGCCTACGGGCAGTACTTC.